Below are 8 T cell receptor beta chains sequenced from a single sample in a study of T cells in localized non-small cell lung cancer. Some clones are missing from TCRdb's copy, which holds only in-frame ones; the method was immunoSEQ multiplex PCR. The sample has about 72,000 clones, 65% to 85% seen once. The sample here was peripheral blood, taken before any cancer treatment. Receptor source: an older female donor with stage I lung adenocarcinoma.

This chain connects TRBV5-1 to TRBJ2-7; 7 nucleotides agree with TRBD1. Unmatched junction bases numbered 8, after V lost 5 bases and J lost 6 bases. The CDR3 consists of 13 residues. Per germline, CDR1 SGHRS and CDR2 YFSETQ. The CDR3 DNA reads TGCGCCAGCAGGCAAGACAGGGCAAGCGAGCAGTACTTC. It specifies CASRQDRASEQYF.

In this sample, this clone turned up a few times. The CDR3, as DNA: TGCGCCAGCAGCTCGACTACGAGCTCCTACGAGCAGTACTTC. Translated, it gives CASSSTTSSYEQYF. The chain has TRBV5-1 and TRBJ2-7; the D gene is possibly TRBD2 (5 bases). CDR1 SGHRS and CDR2 YFSETQ come from the germline V gene. V lost 3 bases and J lost 0, with 10 bases in between. The CDR3 covers 14 residues.

The chain recombines TRBV6-6 with TRBJ1-2, with 9 bases that match TRBD1. The CDR3 length is 14 residues. Germline assignment: CDR1 MNHNY and CDR2 SVGAGI (reference sequence). V trimming: 6 bases; J trimming: 4 bases; junction bases outside the gene matches: 6. The CDR3 is CASRDRGSSYGYTF. Written as DNA, the CDR3 is TGTGCCAGCAGGGACAGGGGTAGTAGCTATGGCTACACCTTC.

Only a few counts were recorded for this clone. The chain carries TRBV19 and TRBJ2-7; D ambiguous. From germline, CDR1 is LNHDA and CDR2 SQIVND (reference sequence). Deletions cut 10 bases from V and 0 bases from J, with 16 bases between. The CDR3 runs to 14 residues. Written as DNA, the CDR3 is TGTGCCACAAAAAAGGGTCTAAACTCCTACGAGCAGTACTTC. Translation gives CATKKGLNSYEQYF.

V gene TRBV20-1 combines with J gene TRBJ2-5; D remains ambiguous. Trimming took off 2 bases at V and 4 bases at J, with 5 bases between the two ends. This CDR3 is built from 11 residues. The V gene's germline CDR1 is DFQATT and CDR2 SNEGSKA (reference sequence). The DNA of the CDR3 is TGCAGTGCTAGATGGGGAGAGACCCAGTACTTC. It yields the protein CSARWGETQYF.

Regarding this clone: Different DNA sequences within this sample yield the same CDR3. The chain is built from TRBV28 and TRBJ1-1; D is undetermined. CDR1 is MDHEN, CDR2 SYDVKM, per germline. Trimming took 3 bases from V and 5 from J, leaving 7 bases between them. This CDR3 comprises 12 residues. The CDR3 DNA sequence: TGTGCCAGCAGTTTCGCGAGAACTGAAGCTTTCTTT. It codes for CASSFARTEAFF.

The chain is built from TRBV6-6 and TRBJ1-2, with D possibly TRBD1 on 6 matching bases. V lost 2 bases to trimming and J lost 3 bases, with 7 bases between them. Germline V CDR1 and CDR2: MNHNY, SVGAGI (reference sequence). The length of the CDR3 is 13 residues. CDR3 bases: TGTGCCAGCAGTTACGGGACACACTATGGCTACACCTTC. As protein: CASSYGTHYGYTF.

V gene TRBV11-2 combines with J gene TRBJ2-4; the D gene is possibly TRBD2 (5 bases). Germline V gene data show CDR1 as SGHAT and CDR2 as FQNNGV. V lost 5 bases to trimming and J lost 5 bases, with 10 bases between them. The CDR3 runs 13 residues. For the CDR3, the DNA is TGTGCCAGCAGCCTAAGGACTGAAAACATTCAGTACTTC. It codes for CASSLRTENIQYF.